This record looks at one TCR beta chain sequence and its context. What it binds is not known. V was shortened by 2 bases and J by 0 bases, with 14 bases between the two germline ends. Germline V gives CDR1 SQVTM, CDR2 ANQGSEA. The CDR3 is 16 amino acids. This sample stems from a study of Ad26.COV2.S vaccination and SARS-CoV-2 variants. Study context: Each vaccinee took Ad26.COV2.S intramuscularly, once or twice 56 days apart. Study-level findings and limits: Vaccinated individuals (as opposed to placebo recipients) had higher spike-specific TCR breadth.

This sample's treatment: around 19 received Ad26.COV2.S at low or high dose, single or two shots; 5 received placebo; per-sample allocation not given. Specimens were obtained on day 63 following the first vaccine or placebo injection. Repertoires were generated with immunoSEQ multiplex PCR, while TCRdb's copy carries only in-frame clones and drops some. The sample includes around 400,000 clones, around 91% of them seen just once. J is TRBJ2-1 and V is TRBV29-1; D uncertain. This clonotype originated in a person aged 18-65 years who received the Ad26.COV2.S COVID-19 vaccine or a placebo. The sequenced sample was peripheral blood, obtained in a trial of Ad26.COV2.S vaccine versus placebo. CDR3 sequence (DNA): TGCAGCGTTGAAATGCCAAAACGGACCTCCTACAATGAGCAGTTCTTC. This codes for CSVEMPKRTSYNEQFF.